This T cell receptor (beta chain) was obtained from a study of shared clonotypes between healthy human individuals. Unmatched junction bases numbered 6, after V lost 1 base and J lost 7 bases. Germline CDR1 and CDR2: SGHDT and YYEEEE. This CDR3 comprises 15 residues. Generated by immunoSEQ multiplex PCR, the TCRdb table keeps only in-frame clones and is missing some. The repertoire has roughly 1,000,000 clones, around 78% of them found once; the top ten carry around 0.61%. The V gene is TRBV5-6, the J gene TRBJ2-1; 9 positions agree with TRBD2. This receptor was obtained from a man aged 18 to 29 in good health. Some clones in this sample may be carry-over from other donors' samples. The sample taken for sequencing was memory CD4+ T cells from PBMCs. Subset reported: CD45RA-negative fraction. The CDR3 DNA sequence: TGTGCCAGCAGCTTGATGGCTAGCGGGAAAAATGAGCAGTTCTTC. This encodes CASSLMASGKNEQFF.